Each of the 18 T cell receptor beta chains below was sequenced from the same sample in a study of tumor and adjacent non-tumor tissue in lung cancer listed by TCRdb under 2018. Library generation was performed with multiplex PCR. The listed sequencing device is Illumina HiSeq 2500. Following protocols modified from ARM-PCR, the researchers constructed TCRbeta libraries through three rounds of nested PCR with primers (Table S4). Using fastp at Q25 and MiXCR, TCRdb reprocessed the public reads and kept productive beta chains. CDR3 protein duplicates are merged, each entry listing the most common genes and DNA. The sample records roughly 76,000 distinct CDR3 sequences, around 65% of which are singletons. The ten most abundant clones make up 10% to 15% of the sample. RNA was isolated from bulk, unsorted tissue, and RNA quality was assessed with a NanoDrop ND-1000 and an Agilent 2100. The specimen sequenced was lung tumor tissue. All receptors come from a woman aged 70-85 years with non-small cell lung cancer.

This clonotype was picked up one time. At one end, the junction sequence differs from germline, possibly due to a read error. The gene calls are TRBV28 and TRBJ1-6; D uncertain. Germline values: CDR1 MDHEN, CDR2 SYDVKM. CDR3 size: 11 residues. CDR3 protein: CASNPNSPLHF. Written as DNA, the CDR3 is TGTGCCAGCAACCCTAATTCACCCCTCCACTTC.

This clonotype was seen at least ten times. The CDR3 sequence: CASSPSYGYTF. The CDR3 coding sequence is TGCGCCAGCAGTCCTTCCTATGGCTACACCTTC. The chain has TRBV10-2 and TRBJ1-2; D unclear. Germline assignment: CDR1 WSHSY and CDR2 SAAADI. The CDR3 is made up of 11 amino acids. The ends were cut back, 5 bases at V and 4 bases at J, with 5 bases in the middle.

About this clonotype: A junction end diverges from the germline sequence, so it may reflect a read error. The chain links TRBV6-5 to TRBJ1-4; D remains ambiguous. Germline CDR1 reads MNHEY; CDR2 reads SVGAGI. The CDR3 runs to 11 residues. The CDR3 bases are TGTGCCACCATGGAGAATGAAAAACTGTCTTTT. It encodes CATMENEKLSF.

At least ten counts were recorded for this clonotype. The CDR3 coding sequence is TGTGCCACCAGTGATTTGAGGGATACGCAGTATTTT. Protein sequence: CATSDLRDTQYF. The V and J genes are TRBV24-1 and TRBJ2-3; D not resolved. The CDR3 loop spans 12 amino acids. CDR1 and CDR2 (germline): KGHDR, SFDVKD. Trimming removed 0 bases at V and 6 bases at J, with 3 bases between.

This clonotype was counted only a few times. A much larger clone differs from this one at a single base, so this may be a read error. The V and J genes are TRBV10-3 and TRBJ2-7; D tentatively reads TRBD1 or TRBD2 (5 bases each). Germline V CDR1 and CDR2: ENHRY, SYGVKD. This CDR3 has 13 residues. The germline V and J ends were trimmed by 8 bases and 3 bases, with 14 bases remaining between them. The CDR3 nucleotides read TGTGCCATCGGGAGACAGAATTTCTACGAGCAGTACTTC. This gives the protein CAIGRQNFYEQYF.

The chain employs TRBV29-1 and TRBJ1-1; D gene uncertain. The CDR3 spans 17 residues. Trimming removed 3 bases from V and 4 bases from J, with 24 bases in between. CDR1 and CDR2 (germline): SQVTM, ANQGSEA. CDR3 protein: CSVDFTRCRGIGTEAFF. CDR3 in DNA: TGCAGCGTTGATTTCACGAGGTGCAGAGGGATTGGCACTGAAGCTTTCTTT.

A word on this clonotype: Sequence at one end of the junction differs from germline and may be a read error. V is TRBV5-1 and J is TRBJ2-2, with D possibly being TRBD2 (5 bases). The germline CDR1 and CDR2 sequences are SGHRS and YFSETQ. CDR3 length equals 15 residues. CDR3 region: CTSSLVDHNTGELFF. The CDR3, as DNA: TGCACCAGCAGCTTGGTGGACCACAACACCGGGGAGCTGTTTTTC. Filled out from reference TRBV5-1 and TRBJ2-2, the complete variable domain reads KAGVTQTPRYLIKTRGQQVTLSCSPISGHRSVSWYQQTPGQGLQFLFEYFSETQRNKGNFPGRFSGRQFSNSRSEMNVSTLELGDSALYLCTSSLVDHNTGELFFGEGSRLTVL.

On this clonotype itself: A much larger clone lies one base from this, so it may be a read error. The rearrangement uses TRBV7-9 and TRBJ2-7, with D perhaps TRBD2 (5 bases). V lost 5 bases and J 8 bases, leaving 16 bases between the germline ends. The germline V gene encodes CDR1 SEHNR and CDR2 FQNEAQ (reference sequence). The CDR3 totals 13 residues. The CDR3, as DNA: TGTGCCAGCAGCGCCAGTCTAGAGGGCCAGCAGTACTTC. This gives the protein CASSASLEGQQYF.

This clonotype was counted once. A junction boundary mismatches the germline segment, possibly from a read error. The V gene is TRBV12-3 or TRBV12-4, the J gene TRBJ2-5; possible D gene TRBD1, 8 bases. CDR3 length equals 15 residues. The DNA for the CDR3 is TGTACCAGCAGTTTTACAGGGGGACTACAAGAGACCCAGTACTTC. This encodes CTSSFTGGLQETQYF.

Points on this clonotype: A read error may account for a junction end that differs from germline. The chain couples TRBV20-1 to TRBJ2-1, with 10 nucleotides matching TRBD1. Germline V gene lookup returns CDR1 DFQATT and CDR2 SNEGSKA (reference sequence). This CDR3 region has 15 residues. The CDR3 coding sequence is TGTAGTGCTTCCCTTCGGGACAGGGGATATGATGAGCATTTCTTC. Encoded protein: CSASLRDRGYDEHFF.

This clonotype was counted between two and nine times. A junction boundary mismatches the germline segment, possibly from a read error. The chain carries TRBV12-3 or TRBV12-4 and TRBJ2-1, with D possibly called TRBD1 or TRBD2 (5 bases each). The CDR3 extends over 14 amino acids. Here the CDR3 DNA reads TGTGCCAGCAGTCAGGGACGGTTCTACAATGAACAGTTCTTC. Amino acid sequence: CASSQGRFYNEQFF.

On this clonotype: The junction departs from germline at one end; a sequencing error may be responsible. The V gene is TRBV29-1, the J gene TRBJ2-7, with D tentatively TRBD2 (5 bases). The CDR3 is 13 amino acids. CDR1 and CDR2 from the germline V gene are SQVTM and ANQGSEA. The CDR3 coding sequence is TGCAGCGTTTCTAGCTGGAGCTTTGGCGAGCAGTATTTC. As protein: CSVSSWSFGEQYF.

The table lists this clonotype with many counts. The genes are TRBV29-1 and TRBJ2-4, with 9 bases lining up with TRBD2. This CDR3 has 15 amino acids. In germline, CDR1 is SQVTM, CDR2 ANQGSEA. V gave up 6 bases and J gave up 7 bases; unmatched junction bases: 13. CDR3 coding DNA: TGCAGCGTCCCCGGGGCTAGCGGGAAATGGAACATTCAGTACTTC. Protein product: CSVPGASGKWNIQYF.

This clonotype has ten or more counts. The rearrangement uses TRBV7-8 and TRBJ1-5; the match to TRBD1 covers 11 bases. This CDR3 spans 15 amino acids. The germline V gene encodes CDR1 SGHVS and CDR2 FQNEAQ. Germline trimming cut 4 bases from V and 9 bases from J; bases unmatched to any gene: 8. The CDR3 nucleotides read TGTGCCAGCAGCTCAGGGGACAGGGGGTTTCGGCCCCAGCATTTT. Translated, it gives CASSSGDRGFRPQHF.

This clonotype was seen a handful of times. DNA for the CDR3: TGTGCCAGCAGCAAAGGCAGACAAGAGACCCAGTACTTC. Residues: CASSKGRQETQYF. The J gene is TRBJ2-5, the V gene TRBV11-2; D gene ambiguous. Germline CDR1 and CDR2: SGHAT and FQNNGV. The V end lost 5 bases, the J end lost 2 bases, and 9 bases lay between the germline ends. This CDR3 comprises 13 residues.

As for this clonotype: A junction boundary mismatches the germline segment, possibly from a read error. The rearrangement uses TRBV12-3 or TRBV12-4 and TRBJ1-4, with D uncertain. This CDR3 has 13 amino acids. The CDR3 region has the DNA TGTGCCGGCACCTTTCTAGTGGACGAAAAACCGTTTTTT. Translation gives CAGTFLVDEKPFF.

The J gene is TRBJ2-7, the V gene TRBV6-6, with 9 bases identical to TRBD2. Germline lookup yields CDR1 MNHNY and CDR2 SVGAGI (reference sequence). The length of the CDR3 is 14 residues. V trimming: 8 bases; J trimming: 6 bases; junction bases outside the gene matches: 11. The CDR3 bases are TGTGCCAGCGGTGACCCGGCGGGGGGGTTCGAGCAGTACTTC. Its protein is CASGDPAGGFEQYF.

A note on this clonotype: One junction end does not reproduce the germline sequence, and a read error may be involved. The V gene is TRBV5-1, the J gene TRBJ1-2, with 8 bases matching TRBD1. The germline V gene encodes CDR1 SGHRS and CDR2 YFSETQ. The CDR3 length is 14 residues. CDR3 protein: CTSSRDRINYGYTF. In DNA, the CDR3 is TGCACCAGCAGCCGGGACAGGATTAACTATGGCTACACCTTC.